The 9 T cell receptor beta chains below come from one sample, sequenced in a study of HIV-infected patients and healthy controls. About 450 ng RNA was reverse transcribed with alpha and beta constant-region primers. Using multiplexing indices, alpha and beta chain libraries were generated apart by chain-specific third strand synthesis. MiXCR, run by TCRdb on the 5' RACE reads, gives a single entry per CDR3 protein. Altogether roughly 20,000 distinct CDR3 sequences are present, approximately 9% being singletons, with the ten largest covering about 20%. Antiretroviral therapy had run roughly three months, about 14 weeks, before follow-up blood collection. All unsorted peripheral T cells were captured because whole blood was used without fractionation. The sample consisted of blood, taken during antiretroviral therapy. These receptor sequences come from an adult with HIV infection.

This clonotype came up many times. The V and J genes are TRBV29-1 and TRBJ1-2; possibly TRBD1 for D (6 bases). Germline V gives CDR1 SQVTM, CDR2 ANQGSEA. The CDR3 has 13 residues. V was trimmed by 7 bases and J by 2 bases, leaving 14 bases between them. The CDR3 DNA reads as TGCAGCGCTCAGATGGGGGGCAACTATGGCTACACCTTC. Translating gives CSAQMGGNYGYTF. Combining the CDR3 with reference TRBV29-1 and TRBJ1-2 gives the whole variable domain SAVISQKPSRDICQRGTSLTIQCQVDSQVTMMFWYRQQPGQSLTLIATANQGSEATYESGFVIDKFPISRPNLTFSTLTVSNMSPEDSSIYLCSAQMGGNYGYTFGSGTRLTVV.

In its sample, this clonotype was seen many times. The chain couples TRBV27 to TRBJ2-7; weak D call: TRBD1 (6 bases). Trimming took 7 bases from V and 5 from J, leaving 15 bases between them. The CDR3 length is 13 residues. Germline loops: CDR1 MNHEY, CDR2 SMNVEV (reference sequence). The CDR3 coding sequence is TGTGCCAGCACCGAATGGACAGCCCACGAGCAGTACTTC. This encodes CASTEWTAHEQYF.

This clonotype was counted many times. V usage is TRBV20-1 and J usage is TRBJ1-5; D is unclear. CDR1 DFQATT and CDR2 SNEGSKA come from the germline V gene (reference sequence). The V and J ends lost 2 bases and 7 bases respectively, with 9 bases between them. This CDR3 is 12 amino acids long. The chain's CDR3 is CSARPLNQPQHF. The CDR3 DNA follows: TGCAGTGCTAGACCCCTTAACCAGCCCCAGCATTTT.

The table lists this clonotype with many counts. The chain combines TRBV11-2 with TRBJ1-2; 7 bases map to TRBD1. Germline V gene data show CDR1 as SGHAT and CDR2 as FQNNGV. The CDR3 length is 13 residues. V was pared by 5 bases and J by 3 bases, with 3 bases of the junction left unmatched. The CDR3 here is CASSRGTDYGYTF. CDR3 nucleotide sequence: TGTGCCAGCAGCCGGGGGACAGACTATGGCTACACCTTC.

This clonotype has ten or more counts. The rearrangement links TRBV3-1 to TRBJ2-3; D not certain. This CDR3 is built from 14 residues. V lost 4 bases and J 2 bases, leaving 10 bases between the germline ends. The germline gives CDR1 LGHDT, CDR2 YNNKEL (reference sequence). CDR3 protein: CASSPSHSTDTQYF. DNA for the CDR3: TGTGCCAGCAGCCCGAGTCATTCCACAGATACGCAGTATTTT.

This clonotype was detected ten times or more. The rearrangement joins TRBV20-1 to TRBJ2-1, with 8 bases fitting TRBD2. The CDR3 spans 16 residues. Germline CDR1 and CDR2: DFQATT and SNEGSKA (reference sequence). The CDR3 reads CSDASSGSPLHNEQFF. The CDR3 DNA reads TGCAGCGACGCATCAAGCGGGAGTCCCCTACACAATGAGCAGTTCTTC.

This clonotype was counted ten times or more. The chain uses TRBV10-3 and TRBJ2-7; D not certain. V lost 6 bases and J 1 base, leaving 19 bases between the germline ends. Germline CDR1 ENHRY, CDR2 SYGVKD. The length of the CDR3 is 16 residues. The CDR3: CAISTIKDGTSYEQYF. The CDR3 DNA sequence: TGTGCCATCAGCACCATTAAGGACGGCACATCCTACGAGCAGTACTTC.

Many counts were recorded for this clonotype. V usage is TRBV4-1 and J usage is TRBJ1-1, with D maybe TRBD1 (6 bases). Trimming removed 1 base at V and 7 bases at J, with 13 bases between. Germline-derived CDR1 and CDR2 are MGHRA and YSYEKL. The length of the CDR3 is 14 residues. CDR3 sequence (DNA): TGCGCCAGCAGCCAAGGAAACAGGGCTATTGAAGCTTTCTTT. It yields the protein CASSQGNRAIEAFF.

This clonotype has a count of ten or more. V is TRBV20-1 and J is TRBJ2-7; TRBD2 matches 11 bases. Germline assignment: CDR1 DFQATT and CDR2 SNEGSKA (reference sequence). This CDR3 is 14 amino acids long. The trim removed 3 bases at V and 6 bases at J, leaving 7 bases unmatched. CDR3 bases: TGCAGTGCTAGCCGACTAGCGGGATTTTCCGAGCAGTACTTC. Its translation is CSASRLAGFSEQYF.